A selection of T cell receptor beta chains follows, all from one sample in a study of identical twins. TCRdb passed the 5' RACE reads through MiXCR, listing each CDR3 protein once. Of roughly 1.6 million distinct CDR3 sequences listed, about 32% are singletons. Material for sequencing was cord blood. The source of these receptors is a newborn girl in good health. The CDR3 runs from the conserved cysteine through the conserved F or W. The order of the fields is CDR3 DNA, CDR3 protein, clone size, J gene, V gene, D gene, CDR3 length. A D gene is named only where the DNA matches it firmly. Clone size is not always given. Where it is, it says once, few, many or a class for expanded clones.

DNA: TGTGCCAGCAGCGTACTAGGTATCCCCCCCAATGAGCAGTACTTC
CDR3: CASSVLGIPPNEQYF
size: NA
J: TRBJ2-5
V: TRBV9
D: NA
length: 15

DNA: TGCAGCGTTGGGTGGGGGTACGAGCAGTACTTC
CDR3: CSVGWGYEQYF
size: many
J: TRBJ2-7
V: TRBV29-1
D: NA
length: 11

DNA: TGCAGTGCTAGTCTGGGTCGGCTAGCGGGAGGGCCTCAGTTCTTC
CDR3: CSASLGRLAGGPQFF
size: NA
J: TRBJ2-1
V: TRBV20-1
D: TRBD2
length: 15

DNA: TGTGCCAGCAGTTTAGCGCGGGAAGGGCTGGGTGAGAATACGCAGTATTTT
CDR3: CASSLAREGLGENTQYF
size: NA
J: TRBJ2-3
V: TRBV12-3/TRBV12-4
D: NA
length: 17

DNA: TGCAGTGCTAGAGGGCAGACAAAGAACACTGAAGCTTTCTTT
CDR3: CSARGQTKNTEAFF
size: few
J: TRBJ1-1
V: TRBV20-1
D: NA
length: 14

DNA: TGTGCCGGCAGCCCGGACAGGGGCCTTAATCCCTACGAGCAGTACTTC
CDR3: CAGSPDRGLNPYEQYF
size: NA
J: TRBJ2-7
V: TRBV27
D: TRBD1
length: 16

DNA: TGTGCCAGCAGTTACTCATCGGGGATAACCTACAATGAGCAGTACTTC
CDR3: CASSYSSGITYNEQYF
size: NA
J: TRBJ2-7
V: TRBV6-5
D: NA
length: 16

DNA: TGCGCCTTGGAGGGGCGGGGGAGCTCCTACAATGAGCAGTTCTTC
CDR3: CALEGRGSSYNEQFF
size: few
J: TRBJ2-1
V: TRBV4-1
D: TRBD2
length: 15

DNA: TGTGCCAGCAGCTGGGGACCGGAGACTAGCACAGATACGCAGTATTTT
CDR3: CASSWGPETSTDTQYF
size: NA
J: TRBJ2-3
V: TRBV5-4
D: NA
length: 16

DNA: TGCGCCAGCAGCCAAGGGACGGAGGCGGGGAACACTGAAGCTTTCTTT
CDR3: CASSQGTEAGNTEAFF
size: few
J: TRBJ1-1
V: TRBV5-1
D: NA
length: 16

DNA: TGCGCCAGCAGCCAAGCCGGGAGCTCAGATACGCAGTATTTT
CDR3: CASSQAGSSDTQYF
size: few
J: TRBJ2-3
V: TRBV4-1
D: NA
length: 14

DNA: TGTGCCAGCAGCCAACTAGCGGGGTTACCAAGATACGAGCAGTACTTC
CDR3: CASSQLAGLPRYEQYF
size: NA
J: TRBJ2-7
V: TRBV3-1
D: TRBD2
length: 16

DNA: TGTGCCTGGAGTGGAGGGACAGTGAAGTACTTC
CDR3: CAWSGGTVKYF
size: NA
J: TRBJ2-5
V: TRBV30
D: TRBD1
length: 11

DNA: TGTGCCAGCAGTTACCTGGGGGCAGTAAACACCATATATTTT
CDR3: CASSYLGAVNTIYF
size: few
J: TRBJ1-3
V: TRBV6-6
D: NA
length: 14

DNA: TGTGCCATCAGTGAATTGACAGGGGGCTATGGCTACACCTTC
CDR3: CAISELTGGYGYTF
size: few
J: TRBJ1-2
V: TRBV10-3
D: TRBD1
length: 14

DNA: TGTGCCAGCAGTTATGTGAGGACAGGGGATAACTATGGCTACACCTTC
CDR3: CASSYVRTGDNYGYTF
size: NA
J: TRBJ1-2
V: TRBV6-5
D: TRBD1
length: 16

DNA: TGTGCCATCAGAAGGACTAGCGGGGGGACAGATACGCAGTATTTT
CDR3: CAIRRTSGGTDTQYF
size: NA
J: TRBJ2-3
V: TRBV10-3
D: TRBD2
length: 15

DNA: TGTGCCAGCGGCTCGATTACAGGGCTCGGGGAAAAACTGTTTTTT
CDR3: CASGSITGLGEKLFF
size: few
J: TRBJ1-4
V: TRBV25-1
D: NA
length: 15

DNA: TGTGCCAGCAGCAACTCAGGGTTAGGTGCAGATACGCAGTATTTT
CDR3: CASSNSGLGADTQYF
size: few
J: TRBJ2-3
V: TRBV9
D: NA
length: 15

DNA: TGCAGTGCCGCACTTGCGCCGAGGGATGGCTACACCTTC
CDR3: CSAALAPRDGYTF
size: NA
J: TRBJ1-2
V: TRBV20-1
D: NA
length: 13

DNA: TGCGCCACCAGAGAGGGGGATGAGCAGTTCTTC
CDR3: CATREGDEQFF
size: few
J: TRBJ2-1
V: TRBV4-1
D: NA
length: 11

DNA: TGCAGTGCCACCGCCGGGACAAGCAACCTAGCAGGCTACACCTTC
CDR3: CSATAGTSNLAGYTF
size: NA
J: TRBJ1-2
V: TRBV20-1
D: NA
length: 15

DNA: TGCGCCAGCAGCCCCCAACTAGCGCCAGGTAGGAATGAGCAGTTCTTC
CDR3: CASSPQLAPGRNEQFF
size: few
J: TRBJ2-1
V: TRBV5-1
D: TRBD2
length: 16

DNA: TGTGCCAGCAGTTTACGAACTTTTAATGAAAAACTGTTTTTT
CDR3: CASSLRTFNEKLFF
size: NA
J: TRBJ1-4
V: TRBV12-3/TRBV12-4
D: NA
length: 14

DNA: TGCGCCAGCAGCCAAGGCTCGCCGGGACTTTTCCACGAGCAGTACTTC
CDR3: CASSQGSPGLFHEQYF
size: NA
J: TRBJ2-7
V: TRBV4-1
D: NA
length: 16

DNA: TGCAGTGCTACGGTACCGGGAGGGACAGATACGCAGTATTTT
CDR3: CSATVPGGTDTQYF
size: NA
J: TRBJ2-3
V: TRBV20-1
D: TRBD2
length: 14

DNA: TGTGCCAGCAGTTCGGGACTAGCGGGAGCGGGTGGTTACAATGAGCAGTTCTTC
CDR3: CASSSGLAGAGGYNEQFF
size: NA
J: TRBJ2-1
V: TRBV27
D: TRBD2
length: 18

DNA: TGTGCCAGCAGTTACTCGATTCGCCGAGAGGGCATGAACACTGAAGCTTTCTTT
CDR3: CASSYSIRREGMNTEAFF
size: NA
J: TRBJ1-1
V: TRBV6-2/TRBV6-3
D: NA
length: 18

DNA: TGTGCCAGCAGTGATAGGAGCTCCTACAATGAGCAGTACTTC
CDR3: CASSDRSSYNEQYF
size: NA
J: TRBJ2-7
V: TRBV2
D: NA
length: 14

DNA: TGTGCCAGCAGCTTGTACCCACAGGGAATGAACACTGAAGCTTTCTTT
CDR3: CASSLYPQGMNTEAFF
size: few
J: TRBJ1-1
V: TRBV5-8
D: NA
length: 16

DNA: TGCAGCGTTGCTATGTGGTCGGCCGAGCGGTACTTC
CDR3: CSVAMWSAERYF
size: NA
J: TRBJ2-7
V: TRBV29-1
D: NA
length: 12

DNA: TGTGCCAGCAGCGCCGGGAGGAAGACCAATGAGCAGTACTTC
CDR3: CASSAGRKTNEQYF
size: NA
J: TRBJ2-5
V: TRBV9
D: TRBD2
length: 14

DNA: TGTGCCATCAGCCCCTCGGACGTTTCCTACGAGCAGTACTTC
CDR3: CAISPSDVSYEQYF
size: few
J: TRBJ2-7
V: TRBV10-3
D: NA
length: 14

DNA: TGTGCCATCAGTGGACAGGGAAACACCATATATTTT
CDR3: CAISGQGNTIYF
size: NA
J: TRBJ1-3
V: TRBV10-3
D: NA
length: 12

DNA: TGTGCCAGCAGGGGGGGGGCTCGCTCCTACGAGCAGTACTTC
CDR3: CASRGGARSYEQYF
size: few
J: TRBJ2-7
V: TRBV2
D: NA
length: 14

DNA: TGCAGTGCTGGAGATCTAGCGGGGCAAGAGACCCAGTACTTC
CDR3: CSAGDLAGQETQYF
size: NA
J: TRBJ2-5
V: TRBV20-1
D: TRBD2
length: 14

DNA: TGTGCCTGGAGACGGGGGGTCTTGATGACAGATACGCAGTATTTT
CDR3: CAWRRGVLMTDTQYF
size: NA
J: TRBJ2-3
V: TRBV30
D: TRBD2
length: 15

DNA: TGTGCCAGCACCACCCTCGGGGGTCGGAACACTGAAGCTTTCTTT
CDR3: CASTTLGGRNTEAFF
size: few
J: TRBJ1-1
V: TRBV7-9
D: NA
length: 15

DNA: TGTGCCAGTAGATCCCCGCTTCCCGAAGCTTTCTTT
CDR3: CASRSPLPEAFF
size: NA
J: TRBJ1-1
V: TRBV19
D: NA
length: 12

DNA: TGTGCCAGCACCATTGAACTAGCGGGAGTCCACAATGAGCAGTTCTTC
CDR3: CASTIELAGVHNEQFF
size: once
J: TRBJ2-1
V: TRBV28
D: TRBD2
length: 16

DNA: TGTGCCAGCAGTTACCCCAGGGTTCACACAGATACGCAGTATTTT
CDR3: CASSYPRVHTDTQYF
size: NA
J: TRBJ2-3
V: TRBV6-6
D: NA
length: 15

DNA: TGTGCCAGCAGTTACTCGCCGGGTCAGGGGAACTATGGCTACACCTTC
CDR3: CASSYSPGQGNYGYTF
size: few
J: TRBJ1-2
V: TRBV6-6
D: NA
length: 16

DNA: TGTGCCACCAGTGATCCGGGACTAGCGGGAGAGAATACGCAGTATTTT
CDR3: CATSDPGLAGENTQYF
size: few
J: TRBJ2-3
V: TRBV24-1
D: TRBD2
length: 16